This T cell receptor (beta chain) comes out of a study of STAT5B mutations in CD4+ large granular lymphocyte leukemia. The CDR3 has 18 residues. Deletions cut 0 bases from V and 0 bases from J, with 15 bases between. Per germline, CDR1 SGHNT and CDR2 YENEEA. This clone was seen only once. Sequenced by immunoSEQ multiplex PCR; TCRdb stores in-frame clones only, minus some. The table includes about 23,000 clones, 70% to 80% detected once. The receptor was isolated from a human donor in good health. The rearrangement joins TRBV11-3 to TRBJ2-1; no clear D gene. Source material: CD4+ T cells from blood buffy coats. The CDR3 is CASSLDKLGLSSYNEQFF. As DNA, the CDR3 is TGTGCCAGCAGCTTAGATAAGTTAGGGCTGAGCTCCTACAATGAGCAGTTCTTC. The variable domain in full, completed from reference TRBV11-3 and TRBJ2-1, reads EAGVVQSPRYKIIEKKQPVAFWCNPISGHNTLYWYLQNLGQGPELLIRYENEEAVDDSQLPKDRFSAERLKGVDSTLKIQPAELGDSAVYLCASSLDKLGLSSYNEQFFGPGTRLTVL.